These T cell receptor beta chains were read from a single sample in a study of T cells in Graves' hyperthyroidism and ophthalmopathy. TCRdb passed the multiplex PCR reads through MiXCR, listing each CDR3 protein once. There are about 210,000 distinct CDR3 sequences in the sample; roughly a sixth occur only once, and 50% lies in the top ten. The source material was blood. These receptors were taken from a man aged 50 to 60 with Graves' hyperthyroidism. The CDR3 runs from the conserved cysteine through the conserved F or W. The order of the fields is clone size, J gene, V gene, D gene, CDR3 DNA, CDR3 protein. A D gene is named only where the DNA matches it firmly. Only part of the rows carry a size: once, few, many, or a class if the clone is expanded.

many | TRBJ2-4 | TRBV18 | TRBD1 | TGTGCCAGCTCAAGTCAATCCTTGGCAGGGGGAGCCAAAAACATTCAGTACTTC | CASSSQSLAGGAKNIQYF
. | TRBJ2-2 | TRBV2 | . | TGTGCCAGCAGTGAATACCCACAGGGAGGGGAGCTGTTTTTT | CASSEYPQGGELFF
many | TRBJ2-2 | TRBV7-3 | . | TGTGCCAGCAGCTTAAACGGTCTAGTTAACACCGGGGAGCTGTTTTTT | CASSLNGLVNTGELFF
many | TRBJ2-2 | TRBV6-1 | TRBD1 | TGTGCCAGCAGTCCGGGACAGGGTAACGGGGAGCTGTTTTTT | CASSPGQGNGELFF
many | TRBJ2-7 | TRBV28 | . | TGTGCCAGCAGGCTGATCCGGGACGGCTCCTACGAGCAGTACTTC | CASRLIRDGSYEQYF
. | TRBJ2-2 | TRBV18 | . | TGTGCCAGCTCACCACTCTATTCCGGGGAGCTGTTTTTT | CASSPLYSGELFF
many | TRBJ1-1 | TRBV12-3/TRBV12-4 | . | TGTGCCAGCACTACGACAGGCCGAACTGAAGCTTTCTTT | CASTTTGRTEAFF
many | TRBJ2-5 | TRBV7-2 | . | TGTGCCAGCAGCTTAAACCGGCGAACGACCCAGTACTTC | CASSLNRRTTQYF
many | TRBJ2-7 | TRBV20-1 | . | TGCAGTGCTAGCCCCCGAGTCGGGGGCTCCTACGAGCAGTACTTC | CSASPRVGGSYEQYF
many | TRBJ1-4 | TRBV5-1 | . | TGCGCCAGCAGCGATGGAGGCAGCTTAAATGAAAAACTGTTTTTT | CASSDGGSLNEKLFF
many | TRBJ2-5 | TRBV2 | . | TGTGCCAGCAGTTGGACAGACCAAGAGACCCAGTACTTC | CASSWTDQETQYF
few | TRBJ1-6 | TRBV3-1 | . | TGTGCCAGCAGCCTTCGAGGGGAGTCCTATAATTCACCCCTCCACTTT | CASSLRGESYNSPLHF
. | TRBJ2-2 | TRBV5-1 | TRBD2 | TGCGCCAGCAGCTTGGCCACTAGCGGCGGGGAGCTGTTTTTT | CASSLATSGGELFF
. | TRBJ2-1 | TRBV7-2 | TRBD2 | TGTGCCAGCAGCTTAAGGGCTAGCGGGAGCTCCTACAATGAGCAGTTCTTC | CASSLRASGSSYNEQFF
. | TRBJ1-6 | TRBV12-3/TRBV12-4 | TRBD1 | TGTGCCAGCAGTCCGAGGACAGGGGGTAATTCACCCCTCCACTTT | CASSPRTGGNSPLHF
few | TRBJ2-3 | TRBV6-1 | . | TGTGCCAGCAGTGAAATCGTTGTGGCGTCAGATACGCAGTATTTT | CASSEIVVASDTQYF
. | TRBJ2-1 | TRBV7-3 | TRBD2 | TGTGCCAGCAGCCGACTAGCGGCCCGGGGAGGCAATGAGCAGTTCTTC | CASSRLAARGGNEQFF
many | TRBJ2-1 | TRBV11-2 | TRBD2 | TGTGCCAGCAGCTTCGGACTAGCGGGAGGTATGGATGAGCAGTTCTTC | CASSFGLAGGMDEQFF
many | TRBJ2-7 | TRBV20-1 | TRBD2 | TGCAGTGCTAGAGGACTAGCGGCAGAATTCGAGCAGTACTTC | CSARGLAAEFEQYF
few | TRBJ2-2 | TRBV5-1 | . | TGCGCCAGCAGCTCTAAAACCAACAGGGATATCGGGGAGCTGTTTTTT | CASSSKTNRDIGELFF
. | TRBJ2-1 | TRBV6-2/TRBV6-3 | . | TGTGCCGGTAAAAGGGAGTACGGGTACAATGAGCAGCTCTTC | CAGKREYGYNEQLF
. | TRBJ2-3 | TRBV14 | TRBD2 | TGTGCCAGCAGCGTTCAAGCGGGAGGGGCAGATACGCAGTATTTT | CASSVQAGGADTQYF
many | TRBJ2-7 | TRBV20-1 | . | TGCAGTGCCCTAGGGAGGCGGGGAGGCTCCTACGAGCAGTACTTC | CSALGRRGGSYEQYF
. | TRBJ1-1 | TRBV5-1 | . | TGCGCCAGCAGCCCCGGGGGACGGTCGGGCACTGAAGCTTTCTTT | CASSPGGRSGTEAFF
many | TRBJ1-2 | TRBV11-2 | . | TGTGCCAGCAGCTTAGCCCTAACAGGGAACTATGGCTACACCTTC | CASSLALTGNYGYTF
. | TRBJ1-2 | TRBV6-1 | TRBD1 | TGTGCCAGCAGGCGGACAGGCCAGAACTATGGCTACACCTTC | CASRRTGQNYGYTF
many | TRBJ2-3 | TRBV6-1 | . | TGTGCCAGCAGTGAAACAGGGAACACAGATACGCAGTATTTT | CASSETGNTDTQYF
few | TRBJ2-1 | TRBV7-9 | . | TGTGCCAGCAGCTTACTGGATTACTACAATGAGCAGTTCTTC | CASSLLDYYNEQFF
few | TRBJ2-7 | TRBV5-1 | TRBD2 | TGCGCCAGCAGCGATGGACTAGCGGGAGAACCCTACGAGCAGTACTTC | CASSDGLAGEPYEQYF
many | TRBJ2-5 | TRBV11-2 | TRBD2 | TGTGCCAGCAGCAGGAGGACTAGCGGTGTAACAGGAGAGACCCAGTACTTC | CASSRRTSGVTGETQYF
many | TRBJ2-1 | TRBV12-3/TRBV12-4 | . | TGTGCCAGCAGTTTTACGGGGGAGCAGTTCTTC | CASSFTGEQFF
many | TRBJ2-5 | TRBV28 | . | TGTGCCAGCAGTGAGGGTACCTTACGGGAGACCCAGTACTTC | CASSEGTLRETQYF
many | TRBJ1-5 | TRBV28 | . | TGTGCCAGCAGTTTATTTGGCGGCCGCCGGAGGAATCAGCCCCAGCATTTT | CASSLFGGRRRNQPQHF
many | TRBJ2-2 | TRBV7-8 | . | TGTGCCAGCAGCCCGCGGCGGACTACAGCCGGGGAGCTGTTTTTT | CASSPRRTTAGELFF
many | TRBJ2-1 | TRBV12-3/TRBV12-4 | . | TGTGCCAGCAGTTCGGGACTGCCATACAATGAGCAGTTCTTC | CASSSGLPYNEQFF
. | TRBJ1-1 | TRBV12-3/TRBV12-4 | TRBD1 | TGTGCCATAAGCAAGGGGGCGCGGGTGGTCACTGAAGCTTTCTTT | CAISKGARVVTEAFF
many | TRBJ2-1 | TRBV12-3/TRBV12-4 | . | TGTGCCAGCAGTTTACTTAACAGTGAGCAGTTCTTC | CASSLLNSEQFF
many | TRBJ2-5 | TRBV18 | . | TGTGCCAGCTCACCACCTACTACAGGGAAAGAGACCCAGTACTTC | CASSPPTTGKETQYF
. | TRBJ2-7 | TRBV19 | TRBD2 | TGTGCCAGTAGTAGACTAGCGTCCTCCTACGAGCAGTACTTC | CASSRLASSYEQYF
many | TRBJ2-7 | TRBV28 | . | TGTGCCAGCATAGAGGGGAGTAGCGGTACCTACGAGCAGTACTTC | CASIEGSSGTYEQYF
many | TRBJ2-7 | TRBV7-2 | TRBD2 | TGTGCCAGCAGCTTATCTAGCGGGTTTGGAAGTTTTTACGAGCAGTACTTC | CASSLSSGFGSFYEQYF
. | TRBJ2-3 | TRBV5-1 | . | TGCGCCAGCAGCTTGGCAGGTTTCACAGATACGCAGTATTTT | CASSLAGFTDTQYF
many | TRBJ2-7 | TRBV11-3 | TRBD2 | TGTGCCAGCAGCTTAAGGGCACTTAGCGGGAGCTACGAGCAGTACTTC | CASSLRALSGSYEQYF
few | TRBJ2-7 | TRBV11-3 | . | TGTGCCAGCAGCCCCTATGCGGGACAAACCTACGAGCAGTACTTC | CASSPYAGQTYEQYF
few | TRBJ1-4 | TRBV6-5 | TRBD1 | TGTGCCAGCAGTTACTTGACAGGGGGGCCCCTTTCAACTAATGAAAAACTGTTTTTT | CASSYLTGGPLSTNEKLFF
. | TRBJ2-5 | TRBV5-4 | . | TGTGCCAGCAGCAAAGAGGGGGAGACCCAGTACTTC | CASSKEGETQYF
many | TRBJ1-4 | TRBV5-1 | . | TGTGCCAGCAGTGGGGGCTCAACTAATGAAAAACTGTTTTTT | CASSGGSTNEKLFF
. | TRBJ2-7 | TRBV20-1 | . | TGCAGTGCTAGGGGACACCGCTCCTACGAGCAGTACTTC | CSARGHRSYEQYF
many | TRBJ2-1 | TRBV20-1 | . | TGCAGTGCTCGTTATGATGAGCAGTTCTTC | CSARYDEQFF
many | TRBJ2-1 | TRBV10-3 | TRBD2 | TGTGCCATCAGTGATTCTCTAGCGGGCTCCTACAATGAGCAGTTCTTC | CAISDSLAGSYNEQFF
. | TRBJ1-1 | TRBV5-5 | TRBD1 | TGTGCCAGCAGCTTTGAGGGGGCTGGGCCCTGGGGCACTGAAGCTTTCTTT | CASSFEGAGPWGTEAFF
many | TRBJ2-7 | TRBV10-3 | . | TGTGCCATCAGTGACTGGGAGCGAGGAAGCTACGAGCAGTACTTC | CAISDWERGSYEQYF
many | TRBJ2-1 | TRBV28 | . | TGTGCCAGCACGGTGGGATACGTTAATGAGCAGTTCTTC | CASTVGYVNEQFF